This T cell receptor (beta chain) was obtained from a study of cytomegalovirus exposure and HLA in healthy donors. This CDR3 is built from 12 residues. Germline V CDR1 and CDR2: SGHAT, FQNNGV. The junction had 5 bases not matched to a gene; V was cut back by 5 bases and J by 13 bases. TCRdb's copy holds only in-frame clones and misses some; the assay was immunoSEQ multiplex PCR. This sample has 90,000 to 130,000 clones, with under 97% found just once. The sample comprised PBMCs. The chain combines TRBV11-2 with TRBJ1-6; 7 bases fit TRBD1. The sequence came from a woman under 30 in good health and CMV-seronegative. The CDR3 region is CASSEQGPPLHF. In DNA, the CDR3 is TGTGCCAGCAGCGAACAGGGGCCTCCCCTCCACTTT.